A single sample gave rise to the 14 T cell receptor beta chains below, sequenced in a study of blood T cell repertoires in COVID-19. TCRdb's copy holds only in-frame clones and misses some; the assay was immunoSEQ multiplex PCR. The table has about 300,000 clones, 75% to 90% seen once. The sample consisted of PBMCs or T cells enriched from blood (not recorded which). These receptors all come from a man aged 25 to 40 who had recovered from COVID-19.

V gene TRBV29-1 combines with J gene TRBJ1-6; 8 nucleotides line up with TRBD1. V lost 5 bases, J lost 5 bases, and 5 bases stayed unmatched. The germline V gene has CDR1 SQVTM and CDR2 ANQGSEA. This CDR3 is built from 14 residues. CDR3 protein: CSVQDRVNNSPLHF. The CDR3 DNA reads as TGCAGCGTTCAGGACAGGGTGAATAATTCACCCCTCCACTTT. The full variable domain, its missing parts supplied by reference TRBV29-1 and TRBJ1-6, is SAVISQKPSRDICQRGTSLTIQCQVDSQVTMMFWYRQQPGQSLTLIATANQGSEATYESGFVIDKFPISRPNLTFSTLTVSNMSPEDSSIYLCSVQDRVNNSPLHFGNGTRLTVT.

The V call is TRBV10-3, the J call TRBJ2-2; 8 positions match TRBD1. Germline V lookup: CDR1 ENHRY, CDR2 SYGVKD. There are 17 residues in the CDR3. V was pared by 4 bases and J by 4 bases, with 11 bases of the junction left unmatched. The CDR3, as DNA: TGTGCCATCAGTGGACAGACCGGGACAGGTATCACCGGGGAGCTGTTTTTT. It encodes CAISGQTGTGITGELFF.

The V and J genes are TRBV24-1 and TRBJ2-3, with 7 bases fitting TRBD2. Germline loops: CDR1 KGHDR, CDR2 SFDVKD. The ends lost 3 bases at V and 0 bases at J; junction bases unmatched: 5. This CDR3 is 16 amino acids long. The CDR3 nucleotides read TGTGCCACCAGTGATCCGACTAGCTCTAGCACAGATACGCAGTATTTT. Translated: CATSDPTSSSTDTQYF.

This clone has more than one count but fewer than ten. The chain employs TRBV20-1 and TRBJ1-2; 8 nucleotides match TRBD1. This CDR3 has 15 amino acids. Trimming at V came to 3 bases and at J to 6 bases, leaving 12 bases not matched to a gene. Germline loops: CDR1 DFQATT, CDR2 SNEGSKA (reference sequence). DNA for the CDR3: TGCAGTGCTAGTGATAAAGACAGGGGTTGGGATGGCTACACCTTC. Protein sequence: CSASDKDRGWDGYTF.

V and J are TRBV29-1 and TRBJ1-1, with 7 bases fitting TRBD1. Germline V gene data show CDR1 as SQVTM and CDR2 as ANQGSEA. CDR3 length: 12 residues. J lost 7 bases, V lost 7 bases, and 9 bases had no gene match. CDR3 region: CSGAGTELEAFF. The CDR3 bases are TGCAGCGGAGCCGGGACAGAGCTTGAAGCTTTCTTT. The whole variable domain, filled in from reference TRBV29-1 and TRBJ1-1, reads SAVISQKPSRDICQRGTSLTIQCQVDSQVTMMFWYRQQPGQSLTLIATANQGSEATYESGFVIDKFPISRPNLTFSTLTVSNMSPEDSSIYLCSGAGTELEAFFGQGTRLTVV.

This clone showed up just a few times. The V call is TRBV5-5, the J call TRBJ2-3; 9 positions match TRBD2. The CDR3 is 19 residues long. Trimming at V came to 0 bases and at J to 5 bases, leaving 16 bases not matched to a gene. Looked up from germline, CDR1 is SGHKS and CDR2 is YYEKEE (reference sequence). This CDR3 is CASSLAGLAPSQGGDTQYF. CDR3 bases: TGTGCCAGCAGCTTGGCCGGACTAGCGCCATCCCAGGGTGGAGATACGCAGTATTTT.

J is TRBJ2-3 and V is TRBV7-6; D remains ambiguous. Germline V gene sequence: CDR1 SGHVS, CDR2 FNYEAQ. V dropped 5 bases and J dropped 3 bases, with 3 bases sitting between them. CDR3 size: 11 residues. CDR3 nucleotides: TGTGCCAGCAGCCAAACAGATACGCAGTATTTT. Its translation is CASSQTDTQYF.

This chain links TRBV7-9 with TRBJ2-7; D is unresolved. This CDR3 contains 14 residues. V was cut by 5 bases and J by 0 bases, with 11 bases left in between. Germline CDR1 SEHNR, CDR2 FQNEAQ (reference sequence). In nucleotides, the CDR3 is TGTGCCAGCAGCACCCGACACAGCTCCTACGAGCAGTACTTC. Protein sequence: CASSTRHSSYEQYF.

The chain uses TRBV27 and TRBJ2-2; 7 nucleotides align to TRBD2. The V segment lost 0 bases and the J segment 2 bases; nucleotides outside the gene matches: 6. This CDR3 is built from 17 residues. Germline V gives CDR1 MNHEY, CDR2 SMNVEV (reference sequence). The CDR3 loop is CASSLSREGVNTGELFF. In DNA, the CDR3 is TGTGCCAGCAGTTTATCGAGGGAGGGAGTAAACACCGGGGAGCTGTTTTTT.

V gene TRBV3-1 (or the pseudogene TRBV3-2) combines with J gene TRBJ2-7, with D perhaps TRBD2 (6 bases). This CDR3 spans 14 amino acids. V shed 1 base and J shed 6 bases, with 13 bases lying between them. Germline V gives CDR1 LGHDT, CDR2 YNNKEL (reference sequence). The CDR3 DNA follows: TGTGCCAGCAGCCAAGTTGCGGGGTCTGGCGAGCAGTACTTC. Its translation: CASSQVAGSGEQYF.

The chain combines TRBV7-6 with TRBJ2-5; a possible D gene is TRBD1 (6 bases). V was pared by 1 base and J by 5 bases, with 11 bases between. CDR1 is SGHVS, CDR2 FNYEAQ, per germline. The CDR3 totals 14 residues. CDR3 nucleotide sequence: TGTGCCAGCAGCTTAGGGGGACAAGCGGAGACCCAGTACTTC. It is translated as CASSLGGQAETQYF. The full variable domain, in which reference TRBV7-6 and TRBJ2-5 provide the parts outside the CDR3, is GAGVSQSPRYKVTKRGQDVALRCDPISGHVSLYWYRQALGQGPEFLTYFNYEAQQDKSGLPNDRFSAERPEGSISTLTIQRTEQRDSAMYRCASSLGGQAETQYFGPGTRLLVL.

This chain links TRBV7-9 with TRBJ1-5; 7 nucleotides align to TRBD1. V lost 2 bases, J lost 11 bases, and 9 bases stayed unmatched. CDR3 length equals 14 residues. Germline V gives CDR1 SEHNR, CDR2 FQNEAQ (reference sequence). The CDR3 DNA reads TGTGCCAGCAGCTTATCGGCAGGGGGGATGGCCCAGCATTTT. This encodes CASSLSAGGMAQHF.

This chain uses TRBV6-5 with TRBJ1-2, with TRBD1 matching 8 bases. J lost 4 bases, V lost 8 bases, and 12 bases had no gene match. CDR3 size: 15 residues. Germline V gives CDR1 MNHEY, CDR2 SVGAGI. CDR3 protein: CASLRGRTGIYGYTF. The CDR3 DNA follows: TGTGCCAGCCTGAGGGGTAGGACAGGGATCTATGGCTACACCTTC.

CDR3 loop: CAWSPLGQGGDNYGYTF. The CDR3 DNA sequence: TGTGCCTGGAGTCCCTTGGGACAGGGTGGGGACAACTATGGCTACACCTTC. The V call is TRBV30, the J call TRBJ1-2; 9 positions agree with TRBD1. The V gene's germline CDR1 is GTSNPN and CDR2 SVGIG (reference sequence). CDR3 length: 17 amino acids. With 2 bases clipped from V and 2 bases from J, the junction kept 12 bases outside the gene matches.